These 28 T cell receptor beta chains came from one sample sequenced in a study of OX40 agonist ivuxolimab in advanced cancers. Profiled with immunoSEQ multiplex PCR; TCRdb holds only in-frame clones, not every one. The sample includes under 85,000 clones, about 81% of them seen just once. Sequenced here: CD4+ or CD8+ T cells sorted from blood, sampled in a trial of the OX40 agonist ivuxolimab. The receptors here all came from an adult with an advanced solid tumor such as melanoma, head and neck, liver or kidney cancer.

CDR3 sequence reads: CASSPHRGLEVKNYGYTF. The CDR3 DNA reads TGTGCCAGCAGCCCACACAGGGGCCTCGAAGTAAAGAACTATGGCTACACCTTC. This chain connects TRBV7-8 to TRBJ1-2, with 7 bases fitting TRBD1. The V gene's germline CDR1 is SGHVS and CDR2 FQNEAQ. Trimming took 5 bases from V and 2 from J; bases not matched to a gene: 17. This CDR3 comprises 18 residues.

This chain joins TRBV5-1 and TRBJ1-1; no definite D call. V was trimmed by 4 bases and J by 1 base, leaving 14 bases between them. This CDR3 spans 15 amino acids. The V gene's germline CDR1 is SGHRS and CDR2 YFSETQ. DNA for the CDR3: TGCGCCAGCAGCCCCCGGACCTCTGAGAACACTGAAGCTTTCTTT. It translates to CASSPRTSENTEAFF. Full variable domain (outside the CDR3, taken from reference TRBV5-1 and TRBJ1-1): KAGVTQTPRYLIKTRGQQVTLSCSPISGHRSVSWYQQTPGQGLQFLFEYFSETQRNKGNFPGRFSGRQFSNSRSEMNVSTLELGDSALYLCASSPRTSENTEAFFGQGTRLTVV.

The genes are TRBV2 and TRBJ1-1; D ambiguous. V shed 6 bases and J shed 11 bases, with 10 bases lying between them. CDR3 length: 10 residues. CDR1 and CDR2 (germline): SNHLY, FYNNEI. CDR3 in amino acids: CASSALGAFF. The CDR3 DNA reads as TGTGCCAGCAGCGCCCTGGGGGCTTTCTTT.

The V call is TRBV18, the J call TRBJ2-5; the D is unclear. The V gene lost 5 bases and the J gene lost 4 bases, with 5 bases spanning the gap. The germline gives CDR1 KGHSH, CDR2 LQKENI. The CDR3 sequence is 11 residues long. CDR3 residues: CASSEVETQYF. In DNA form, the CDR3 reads TGTGCCAGCTCAGAGGTAGAGACCCAGTACTTC.

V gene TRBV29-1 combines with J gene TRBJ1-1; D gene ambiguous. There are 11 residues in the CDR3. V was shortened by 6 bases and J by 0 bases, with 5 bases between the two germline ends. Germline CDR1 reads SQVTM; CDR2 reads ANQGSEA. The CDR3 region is CSVRVNTEAFF. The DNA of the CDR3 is TGCAGCGTCCGGGTGAACACTGAAGCTTTCTTT.

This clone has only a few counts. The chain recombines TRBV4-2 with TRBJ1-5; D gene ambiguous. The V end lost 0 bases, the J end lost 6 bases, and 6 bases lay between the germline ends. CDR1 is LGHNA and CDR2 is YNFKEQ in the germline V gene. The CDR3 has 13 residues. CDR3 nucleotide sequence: TGTGCCAGCAGCCAAGATCTGGGTCAGCCCCAGCATTTT. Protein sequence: CASSQDLGQPQHF.

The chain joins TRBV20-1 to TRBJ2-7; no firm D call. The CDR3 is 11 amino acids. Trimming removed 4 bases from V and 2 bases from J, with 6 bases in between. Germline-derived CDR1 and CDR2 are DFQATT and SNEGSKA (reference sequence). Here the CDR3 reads CSATNTYEQYF. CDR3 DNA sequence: TGCAGTGCTACCAACACCTACGAGCAGTACTTC.

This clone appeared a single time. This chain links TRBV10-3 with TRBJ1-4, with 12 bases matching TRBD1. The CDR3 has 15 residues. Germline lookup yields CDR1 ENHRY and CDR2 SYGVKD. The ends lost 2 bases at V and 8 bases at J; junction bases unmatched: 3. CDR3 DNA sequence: TGTGCCATCAGTGAGCCGGGACAGGGGGCAGAAAAACTGTTTTTT. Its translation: CAISEPGQGAEKLFF.

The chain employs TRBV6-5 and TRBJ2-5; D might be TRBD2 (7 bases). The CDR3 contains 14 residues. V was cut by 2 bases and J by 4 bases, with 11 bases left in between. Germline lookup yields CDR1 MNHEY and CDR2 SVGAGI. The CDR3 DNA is TGTGCCAGCAGTTACGCGGGGGCGGGAGAGACCCAGTACTTC. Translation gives CASSYAGAGETQYF.

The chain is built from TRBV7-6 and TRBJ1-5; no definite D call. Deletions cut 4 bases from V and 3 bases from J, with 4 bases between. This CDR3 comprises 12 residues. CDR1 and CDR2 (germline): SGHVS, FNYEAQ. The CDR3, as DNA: TGTGCCAGCAGCTCCCCCAATCAGCCCCAGCATTTT. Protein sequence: CASSSPNQPQHF.

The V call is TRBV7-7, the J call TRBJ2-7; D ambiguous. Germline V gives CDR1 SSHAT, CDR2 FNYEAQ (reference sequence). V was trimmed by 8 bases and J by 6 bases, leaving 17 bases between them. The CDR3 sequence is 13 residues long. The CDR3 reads CASASSSAAEQYF. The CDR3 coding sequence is TGTGCCAGCGCCTCGTCGTCGGCAGCCGAGCAGTACTTC.

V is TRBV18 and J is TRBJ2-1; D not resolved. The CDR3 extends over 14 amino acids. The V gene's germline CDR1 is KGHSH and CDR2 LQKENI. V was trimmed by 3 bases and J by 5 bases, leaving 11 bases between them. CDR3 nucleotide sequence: TGTGCCAGCTCACCCCGCGTATCGGACAATGAGCAGTTCTTC. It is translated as CASSPRVSDNEQFF.

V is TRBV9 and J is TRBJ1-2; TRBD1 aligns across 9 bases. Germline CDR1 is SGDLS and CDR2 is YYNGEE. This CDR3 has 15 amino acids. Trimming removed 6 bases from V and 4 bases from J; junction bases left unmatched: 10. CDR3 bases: TGTGCCAGCAATCCCTCTGGGGACAGGGCCTATGGCTACACCTTC. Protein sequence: CASNPSGDRAYGYTF.

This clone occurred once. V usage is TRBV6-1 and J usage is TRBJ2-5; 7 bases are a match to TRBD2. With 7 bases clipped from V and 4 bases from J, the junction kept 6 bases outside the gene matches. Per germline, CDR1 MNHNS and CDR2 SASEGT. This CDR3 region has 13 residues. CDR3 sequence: CASTKWGGETQYF. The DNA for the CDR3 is TGTGCCAGCACCAAGTGGGGGGGAGAGACCCAGTACTTC.

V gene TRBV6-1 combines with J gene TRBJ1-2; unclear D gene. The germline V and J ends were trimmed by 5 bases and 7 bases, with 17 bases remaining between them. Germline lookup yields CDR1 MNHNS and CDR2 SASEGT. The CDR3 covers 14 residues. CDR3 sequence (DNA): TGTGCCAGCAGTTTTAGGACCGTTAATGGTGGCTACACCTTC. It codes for CASSFRTVNGGYTF.

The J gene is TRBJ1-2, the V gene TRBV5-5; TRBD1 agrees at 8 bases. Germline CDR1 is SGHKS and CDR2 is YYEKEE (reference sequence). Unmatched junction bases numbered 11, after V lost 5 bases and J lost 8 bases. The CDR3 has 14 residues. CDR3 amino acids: CASSLSRGPIGYTF. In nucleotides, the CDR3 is TGTGCCAGCAGTCTAAGCAGGGGGCCGATCGGCTACACCTTC.

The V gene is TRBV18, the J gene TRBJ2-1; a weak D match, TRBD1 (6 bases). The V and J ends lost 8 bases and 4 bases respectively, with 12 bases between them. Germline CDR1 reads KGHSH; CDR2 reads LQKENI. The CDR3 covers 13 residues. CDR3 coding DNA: TGTGCCAGCAACAGGGCGATTTACAATGAGCAGTTCTTC. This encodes CASNRAIYNEQFF. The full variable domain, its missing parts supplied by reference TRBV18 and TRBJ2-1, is NAGVMQNPRHLVRRRGQEARLRCSPMKGHSHVYWYRQLPEEGLKFMVYLQKENIIDESGMPKERFSAEFPKEGPSILRIQQVVRGDSAAYFCASNRAIYNEQFFGPGTRLTVL.

The CDR3 here is CAWASGAAQETQYF. The CDR3 DNA sequence: TGTGCCTGGGCGTCCGGGGCGGCTCAAGAGACCCAGTACTTC. This chain connects TRBV30 to TRBJ2-5, with D perhaps matching TRBD1 or TRBD2 (5 bases each). This CDR3 has 14 residues. Germline V gives CDR1 GTSNPN, CDR2 SVGIG (reference sequence). Trimming took off 5 bases at V and 2 bases at J, with 15 bases between the two ends.

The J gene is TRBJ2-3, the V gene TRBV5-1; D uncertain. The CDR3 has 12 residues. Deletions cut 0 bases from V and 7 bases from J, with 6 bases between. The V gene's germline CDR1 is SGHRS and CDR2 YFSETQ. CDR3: CASSLDSNTQYF. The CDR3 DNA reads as TGCGCCAGCAGCTTGGACTCTAATACGCAGTATTTT.

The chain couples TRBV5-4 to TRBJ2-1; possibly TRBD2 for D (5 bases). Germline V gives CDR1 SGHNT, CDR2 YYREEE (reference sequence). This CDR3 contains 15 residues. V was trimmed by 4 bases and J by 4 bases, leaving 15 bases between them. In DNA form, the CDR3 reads TGTGCCAGCAGCACGGAGGAGACCCAGTACAATGAGCAGTTCTTC. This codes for CASSTEETQYNEQFF.

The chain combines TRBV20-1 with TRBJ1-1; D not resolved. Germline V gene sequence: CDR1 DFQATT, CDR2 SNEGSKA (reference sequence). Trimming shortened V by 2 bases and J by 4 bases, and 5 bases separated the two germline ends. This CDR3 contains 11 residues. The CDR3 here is CSARKGTEAFF. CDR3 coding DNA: TGCAGTGCTAGAAAGGGCACTGAAGCTTTCTTT.

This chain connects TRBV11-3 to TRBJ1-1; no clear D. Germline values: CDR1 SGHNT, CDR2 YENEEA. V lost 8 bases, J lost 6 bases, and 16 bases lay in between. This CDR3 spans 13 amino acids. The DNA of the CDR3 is TGTGCCAGCGCGTCCCCCCGGAGCGCTGAAGCTTTCTTT. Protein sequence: CASASPRSAEAFF.

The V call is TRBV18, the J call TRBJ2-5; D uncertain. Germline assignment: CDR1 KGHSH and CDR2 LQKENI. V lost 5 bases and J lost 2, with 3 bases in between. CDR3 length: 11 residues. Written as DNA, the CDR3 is TGTGCCAGCTCATTACAAGAGACCCAGTACTTC. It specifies CASSLQETQYF.

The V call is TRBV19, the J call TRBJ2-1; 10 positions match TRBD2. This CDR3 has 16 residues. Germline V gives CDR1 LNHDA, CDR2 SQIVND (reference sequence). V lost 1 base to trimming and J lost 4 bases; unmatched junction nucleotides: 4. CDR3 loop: CASSIVGTSVYNEQFF. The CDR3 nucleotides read TGTGCCAGTAGTATAGTAGGGACTAGCGTGTACAATGAGCAGTTCTTC.

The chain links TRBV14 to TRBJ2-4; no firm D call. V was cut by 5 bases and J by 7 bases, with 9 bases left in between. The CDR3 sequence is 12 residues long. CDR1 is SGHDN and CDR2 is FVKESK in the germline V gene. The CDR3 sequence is CASSAAGNIQYF. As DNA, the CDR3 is TGTGCCAGCAGCGCGGCCGGGAACATTCAGTACTTC.

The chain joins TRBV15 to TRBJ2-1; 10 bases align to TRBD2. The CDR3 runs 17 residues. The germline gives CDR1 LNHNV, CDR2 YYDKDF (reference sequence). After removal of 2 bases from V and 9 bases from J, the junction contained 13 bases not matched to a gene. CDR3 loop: CATSRSSGRQRKGEQFF. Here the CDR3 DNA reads TGTGCCACCAGCAGATCTAGCGGGAGACAACGAAAGGGTGAGCAGTTCTTC.

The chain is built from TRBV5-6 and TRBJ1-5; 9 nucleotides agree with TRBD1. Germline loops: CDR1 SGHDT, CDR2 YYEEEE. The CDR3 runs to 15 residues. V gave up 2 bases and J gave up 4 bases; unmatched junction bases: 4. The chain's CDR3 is CASSFGGTGNQPQHF. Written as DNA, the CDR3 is TGTGCCAGCAGCTTCGGAGGGACAGGGAATCAGCCCCAGCATTTT.

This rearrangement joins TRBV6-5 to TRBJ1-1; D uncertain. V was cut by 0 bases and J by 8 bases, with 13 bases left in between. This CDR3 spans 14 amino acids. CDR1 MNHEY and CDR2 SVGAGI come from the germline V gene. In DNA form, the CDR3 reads TGTGCCAGCAGTTACTCGTTCTGGGGATCGGAAGCTTTCTTT. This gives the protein CASSYSFWGSEAFF.